The rows below give T cell receptor beta chains drawn from one sample of a study of blood T cells in healthy people across ages. TCRdb re-derived calls from the 5' RACE reads in MiXCR, one entry per CDR3 protein. The sample consists of about 930,000 distinct CDR3 sequences, under 35% of them appearing once. These same data were also listed under a study on T cells of mothers and their children.

The specimen sequenced was blood. The receptor set was obtained from a middle-aged woman in good health. CDR3s include the opening cysteine and the closing phenylalanine or tryptophan.

J	V	CDR3
TRBJ2-1	TRBV14	CASSLTGTGLYNEQFF
TRBJ2-7	TRBV12-3/TRBV12-4	CASSFRGSSEQYF
TRBJ2-3	TRBV7-9	CASSLTGHATDTQYF
TRBJ1-2	TRBV5-1	CASSTQSGVGGYTF
TRBJ2-1	TRBV7-2	CASSFRDGANEQFF
TRBJ2-1	TRBV2	CASSEARRRLGEQFF
TRBJ1-5	TRBV7-2	CASSLPSPSGQPQHF
TRBJ2-2	TRBV10-3	CAISRDINTGELFF
TRBJ2-3	TRBV7-9	CASRLGGNPTQYF
TRBJ2-3	TRBV18	CASSKDTQYF
TRBJ1-1	TRBV12-3/TRBV12-4	CASSPGDRGFTEAFF
TRBJ2-7	TRBV7-8	CASSLGIAGSYEQYF
TRBJ1-5	TRBV28	CASRTQGARPQHF
TRBJ2-5	TRBV9	CAGSVALDQETQYF
TRBJ1-5	TRBV15	CATSRADRGNQPQHF
TRBJ2-3	TRBV5-1	CASSLGAATDTQYF
TRBJ2-3	TRBV28	CASSFFQVRGTQYF
TRBJ1-3	TRBV6-5	CASSYSPTGSGNTIYF
TRBJ2-1	TRBV9	CASSSSRDRVYNEQFF
TRBJ2-1	TRBV27	CASSSSSEGTGSDEQFF
TRBJ2-3	TRBV7-8	CASSFSIAGPSTDTQYF